This TCR beta chain was documented in a study of CD8 T cells in ankylosing spondylitis. Notes on the study in general: In ankylosing spondylitis blood, a motif of eight highly homologous TCR beta variants appeared characteristic. Matched synovial fluid from ankylosing spondylitis patients was reported to be enriched for disease-linked clones.

Comment on this clonotype: Its antigen is currently unknown.

Quantitative 5'-RACE was performed with molecular barcodes, and it yielded the TCR beta libraries. TCRdb re-called the 5' RACE reads with MiXCR, one entry per CDR3 protein. The data hold 310,000 or so distinct CDR3 sequences, with 15% to 25% observed a single time. Germline V gives CDR1 MNHNS, CDR2 SASEGT. The CDR3 loop spans 13 amino acids. The trim removed 8 bases at V and 2 bases at J, leaving 2 bases unmatched. The clonotype comes from a male donor with ankylosing spondylitis or in good health (not recorded which). V is TRBV6-1 and J is TRBJ2-3; 9 bases line up with TRBD1. Material: blood, either unsorted or a sorted T cell fraction (not recorded which). The CDR3 bases are TGTGCCAGCGGGACAGGGATCACAGATACGCAGTATTTT. Protein: CASGTGITDTQYF.